This TCR beta chain was sequenced in a study of T cell repertoires in cytomegalovirus infection. Study-wide context: Public TCR beta signatures provided an indication of both CMV infection and a matching HLA type.

Trimming at V came to 10 bases and at J to 5 bases, leaving 12 bases not matched to a gene. The germline CDR1 and CDR2 sequences are MNHEY and SVGEGT. The CDR3 has 14 amino acids. TCRdb analysed the reads with MiXCR anew, one entry per CDR3 protein. The sample carries about 740,000 distinct CDR3 sequences, under 40% recorded once. This clonotype appeared a few times. Its antigen remains unknown. Overall study results and limits: HLA-C-restricted CMV clonotypes gave the most frequent clonotype in two of eight donors. Based on cumulative public TCR beta family frequency, carriers of CMV plus the relevant HLA were identified.

Sequencing was performed on PBMCs. The chain recombines TRBV6-2 or TRBV6-3 with TRBJ2-7; 9 bases fit TRBD1. The receptor was derived from a human donor in good health (CMV status not recorded). Some clones in this sample may be carry-over from other donors' samples. CDR3 protein: CATQSRDRAHEQYF. As DNA, the CDR3 is TGTGCCACCCAAAGCCGGGACAGGGCCCACGAGCAGTACTTC.